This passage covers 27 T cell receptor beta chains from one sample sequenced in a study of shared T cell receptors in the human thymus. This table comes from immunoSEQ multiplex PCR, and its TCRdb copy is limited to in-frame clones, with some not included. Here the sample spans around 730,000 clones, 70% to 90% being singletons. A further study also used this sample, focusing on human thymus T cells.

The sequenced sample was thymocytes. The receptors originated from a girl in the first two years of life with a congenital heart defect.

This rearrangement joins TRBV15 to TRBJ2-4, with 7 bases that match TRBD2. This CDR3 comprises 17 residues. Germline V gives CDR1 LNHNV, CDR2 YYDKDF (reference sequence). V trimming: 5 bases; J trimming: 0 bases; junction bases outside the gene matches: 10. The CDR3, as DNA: TGTGCCACCAGCGGGAGTGACCGGGGGGTAGCCAAAAACATTCAGTACTTC. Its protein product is CATSGSDRGVAKNIQYF.

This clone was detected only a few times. The CDR3 DNA reads as TGCGCCAGCAGTGTACTAGGGAGGCAGGGCGACACCGGGGAGCTGTTTTTT. Translated: CASSVLGRQGDTGELFF. V and J are TRBV10-2 and TRBJ2-2; D may be TRBD2 (6 bases). CDR1 WSHSY and CDR2 SAAADI come from the germline V gene. The V gene lost 4 bases and the J gene lost 3 bases, with 18 bases spanning the gap. The CDR3 totals 17 residues.

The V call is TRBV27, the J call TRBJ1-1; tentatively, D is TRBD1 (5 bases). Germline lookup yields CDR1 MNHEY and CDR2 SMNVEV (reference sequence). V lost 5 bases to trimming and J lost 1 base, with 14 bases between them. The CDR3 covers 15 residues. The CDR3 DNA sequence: TGTGCCAGCAGTACGATCCACAGGCGGAACACTGAAGCTTTCTTT. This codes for CASSTIHRRNTEAFF.

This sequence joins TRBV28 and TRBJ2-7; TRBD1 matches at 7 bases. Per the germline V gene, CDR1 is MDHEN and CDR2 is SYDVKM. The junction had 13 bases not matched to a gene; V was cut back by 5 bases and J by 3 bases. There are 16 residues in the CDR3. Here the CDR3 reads CASSPTRDSTYYEQYF. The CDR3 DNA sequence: TGTGCCAGCAGTCCCACCCGGGACAGCACCTACTACGAGCAGTACTTC. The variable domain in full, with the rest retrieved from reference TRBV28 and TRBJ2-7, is DVKVTQSSRYLVKRTGEKVFLECVQDMDHENMFWYRQDPGLGLRLIYFSYDVKMKEKGDIPEGYSVSREKKERFSLILESASTNQTSMYLCASSPTRDSTYYEQYFGPGTRLTVT.

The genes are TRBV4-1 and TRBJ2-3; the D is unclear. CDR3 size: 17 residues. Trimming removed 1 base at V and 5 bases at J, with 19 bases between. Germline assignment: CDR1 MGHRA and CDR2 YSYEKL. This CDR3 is CASSQALPDGPLDTQYF. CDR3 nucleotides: TGCGCCAGCAGCCAAGCCCTGCCCGATGGGCCTTTAGATACGCAGTATTTT.

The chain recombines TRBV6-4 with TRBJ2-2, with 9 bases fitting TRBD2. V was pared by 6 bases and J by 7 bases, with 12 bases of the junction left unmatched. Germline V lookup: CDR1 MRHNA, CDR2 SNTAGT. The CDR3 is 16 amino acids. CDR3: CASSPSAGGRNGELFF. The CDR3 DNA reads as TGTGCCAGCAGCCCCTCAGCGGGGGGCCGGAACGGGGAGCTGTTTTTT.

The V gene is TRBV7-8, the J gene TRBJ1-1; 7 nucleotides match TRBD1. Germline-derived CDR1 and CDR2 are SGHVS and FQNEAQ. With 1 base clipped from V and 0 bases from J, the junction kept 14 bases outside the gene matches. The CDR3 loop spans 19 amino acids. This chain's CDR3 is CASSLVRAKGASMNTEAFF. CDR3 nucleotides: TGTGCCAGCAGCTTAGTTAGGGCGAAGGGGGCCAGCATGAACACTGAAGCTTTCTTT.

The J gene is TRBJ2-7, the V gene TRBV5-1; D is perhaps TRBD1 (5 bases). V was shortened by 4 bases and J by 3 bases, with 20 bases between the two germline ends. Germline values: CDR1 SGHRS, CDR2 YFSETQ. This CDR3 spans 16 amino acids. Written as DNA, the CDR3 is TGCGCCAGCAGCCCTACCGACAGAATCCCTTTCTACGAGCAGTACTTC. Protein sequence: CASSPTDRIPFYEQYF.

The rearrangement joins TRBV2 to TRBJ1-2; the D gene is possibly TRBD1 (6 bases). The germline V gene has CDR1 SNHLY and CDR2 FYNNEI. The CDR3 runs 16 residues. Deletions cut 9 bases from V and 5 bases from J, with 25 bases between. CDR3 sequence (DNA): TGTGCCAGAGATACGCTCAGGGGCTGGAGGCCTTATGGCTACACCTTC. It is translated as CARDTLRGWRPYGYTF.

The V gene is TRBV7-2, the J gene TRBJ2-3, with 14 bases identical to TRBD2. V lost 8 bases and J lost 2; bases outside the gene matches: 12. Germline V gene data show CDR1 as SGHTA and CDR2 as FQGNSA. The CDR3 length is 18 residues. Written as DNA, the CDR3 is TGTGCCAGCGGACCGGGACTAGCGGGAGCACTAGTCACAGATACGCAGTATTTT. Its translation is CASGPGLAGALVTDTQYF.

CDR3 region: CASSLAGQNYGYTF. The CDR3 DNA is TGCGCCAGCAGCTTGGCCGGACAGAACTATGGCTACACCTTC. The chain links TRBV5-1 to TRBJ1-2; D is perhaps TRBD1 (6 bases). Trimming shortened V by 0 bases and J by 2 bases, and 8 bases separated the two germline ends. Per germline, CDR1 SGHRS and CDR2 YFSETQ. This CDR3 has 14 residues. The complete variable domain, with remaining parts taken from reference TRBV5-1 and TRBJ1-2, reads KAGVTQTPRYLIKTRGQQVTLSCSPISGHRSVSWYQQTPGQGLQFLFEYFSETQRNKGNFPGRFSGRQFSNSRSEMNVSTLELGDSALYLCASSLAGQNYGYTFGSGTRLTVV.

This chain's CDR3 is CASSPLAGGPNTQYF. CDR3 DNA: TGTGCCAGCAGCCCCCTGGCGGGGGGGCCGAATACGCAGTATTTT. The V gene is TRBV7-2, the J gene TRBJ2-3; 9 bases agree with TRBD2. The V gene end was trimmed by 5 bases and the J gene end by 7 bases; junction bases not matched to a gene: 10. The germline V gene encodes CDR1 SGHTA and CDR2 FQGNSA. This CDR3 spans 15 amino acids.

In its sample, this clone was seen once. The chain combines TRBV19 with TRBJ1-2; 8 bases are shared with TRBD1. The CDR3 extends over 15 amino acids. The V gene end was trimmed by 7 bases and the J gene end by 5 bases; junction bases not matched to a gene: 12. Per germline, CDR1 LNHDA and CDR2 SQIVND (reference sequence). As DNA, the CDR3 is TGTGCCAGTACCCCCGGGACAGGAACGGGGTATGGCTACACCTTC. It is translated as CASTPGTGTGYGYTF.

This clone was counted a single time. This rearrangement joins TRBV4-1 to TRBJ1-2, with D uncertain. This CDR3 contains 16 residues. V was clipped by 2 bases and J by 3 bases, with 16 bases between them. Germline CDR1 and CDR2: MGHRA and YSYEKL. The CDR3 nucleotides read TGCGCCAGCAGCCAATCTGGGCAGGCGACCCACTATGGCTACACCTTC. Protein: CASSQSGQATHYGYTF.

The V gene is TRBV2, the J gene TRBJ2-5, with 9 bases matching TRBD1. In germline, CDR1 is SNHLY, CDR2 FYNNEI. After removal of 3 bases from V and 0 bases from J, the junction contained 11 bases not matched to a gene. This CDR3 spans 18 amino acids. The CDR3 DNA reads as TGTGCCAGCAGTGAGCGGGGACAGGGACAACAGTACCAAGAGACCCAGTACTTC. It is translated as CASSERGQGQQYQETQYF.

CDR3 sequence reads: CASSLGGGGLIEKLFF. CDR3 sequence (DNA): TGTGCCAGCAGCTTAGGGGGAGGGGGTTTAATTGAAAAACTGTTTTTT. The gene calls are TRBV11-2 and TRBJ1-4, with D maybe TRBD1 (6 bases). Trimming stripped 1 base from V and 7 bases from J, with 16 bases between. Germline values: CDR1 SGHAT, CDR2 FQNNGV. The CDR3 totals 16 residues.

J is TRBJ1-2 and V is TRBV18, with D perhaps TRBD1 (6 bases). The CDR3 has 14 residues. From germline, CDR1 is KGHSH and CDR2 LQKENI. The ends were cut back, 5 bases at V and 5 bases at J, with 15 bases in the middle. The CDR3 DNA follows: TGTGCCAGCTCATCCCCGACAGGTCGATATGGCTACACCTTC. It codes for CASSSPTGRYGYTF.

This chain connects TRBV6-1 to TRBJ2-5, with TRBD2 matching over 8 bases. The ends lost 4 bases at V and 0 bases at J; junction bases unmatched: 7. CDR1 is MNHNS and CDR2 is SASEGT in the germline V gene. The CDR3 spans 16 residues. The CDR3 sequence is CASSAIKLADQETQYF. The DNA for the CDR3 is TGTGCCAGCAGTGCGATTAAACTAGCGGACCAAGAGACCCAGTACTTC.

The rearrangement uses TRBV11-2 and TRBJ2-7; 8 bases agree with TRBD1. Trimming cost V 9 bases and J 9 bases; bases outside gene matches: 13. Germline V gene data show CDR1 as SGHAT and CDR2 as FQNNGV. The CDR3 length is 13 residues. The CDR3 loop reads CASGEDRVSSQYF. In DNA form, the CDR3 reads TGTGCCAGTGGGGAGGACAGGGTGTCGTCGCAGTACTTC.

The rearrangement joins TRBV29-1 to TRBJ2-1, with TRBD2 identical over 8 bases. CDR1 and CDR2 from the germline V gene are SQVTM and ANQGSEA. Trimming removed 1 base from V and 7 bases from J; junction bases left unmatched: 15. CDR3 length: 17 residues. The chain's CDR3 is CSVEAGFGSGGPNEQFF. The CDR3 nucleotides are TGCAGCGTTGAAGCAGGTTTCGGGAGCGGGGGCCCTAATGAGCAGTTCTTC.

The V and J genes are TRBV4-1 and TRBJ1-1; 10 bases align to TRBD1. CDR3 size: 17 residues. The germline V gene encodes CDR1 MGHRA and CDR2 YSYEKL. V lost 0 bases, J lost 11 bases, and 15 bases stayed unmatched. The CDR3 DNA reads TGCGCCAGCAGCCAAGATAGGTCGGAGACAGGGGGCTTGGGTGCTTTCTTT. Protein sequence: CASSQDRSETGGLGAFF.

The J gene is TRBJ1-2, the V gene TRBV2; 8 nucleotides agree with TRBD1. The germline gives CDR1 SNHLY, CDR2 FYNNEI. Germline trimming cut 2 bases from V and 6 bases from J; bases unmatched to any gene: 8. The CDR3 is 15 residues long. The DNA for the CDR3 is TGTGCCAGCAGTGAAAACCGCGCAGGGGGCCATGGCTACACCTTC. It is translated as CASSENRAGGHGYTF.

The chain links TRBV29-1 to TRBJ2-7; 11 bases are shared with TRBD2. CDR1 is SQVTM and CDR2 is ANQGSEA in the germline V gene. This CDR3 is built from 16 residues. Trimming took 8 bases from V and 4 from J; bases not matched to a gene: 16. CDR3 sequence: CSISLPPGTSGYEQYF. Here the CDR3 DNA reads TGCAGCATAAGCCTTCCACCCGGGACTAGCGGATACGAGCAGTACTTC.

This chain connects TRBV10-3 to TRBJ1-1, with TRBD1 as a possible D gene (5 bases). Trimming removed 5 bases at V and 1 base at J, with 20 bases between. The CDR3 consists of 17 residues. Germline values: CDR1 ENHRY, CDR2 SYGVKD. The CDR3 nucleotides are TGTGCCATCAGTCAGAAAACCCCAGGGCTCCGGAACACTGAAGCTTTCTTT. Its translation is CAISQKTPGLRNTEAFF.

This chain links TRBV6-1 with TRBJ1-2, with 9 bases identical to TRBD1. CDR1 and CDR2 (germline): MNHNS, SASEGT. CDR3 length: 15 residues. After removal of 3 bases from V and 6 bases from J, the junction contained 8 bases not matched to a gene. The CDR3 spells CASSDSRDRDNGYTF. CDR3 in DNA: TGTGCCAGCAGTGACTCCCGGGACAGGGATAATGGCTACACCTTC.

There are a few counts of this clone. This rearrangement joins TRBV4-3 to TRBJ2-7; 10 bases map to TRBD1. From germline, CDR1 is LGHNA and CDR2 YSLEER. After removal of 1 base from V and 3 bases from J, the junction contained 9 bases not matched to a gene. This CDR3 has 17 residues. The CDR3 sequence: CASSQGRADRGDYEQYF. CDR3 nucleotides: TGCGCCAGCAGCCAAGGCCGGGCGGACAGGGGGGACTACGAGCAGTACTTC.

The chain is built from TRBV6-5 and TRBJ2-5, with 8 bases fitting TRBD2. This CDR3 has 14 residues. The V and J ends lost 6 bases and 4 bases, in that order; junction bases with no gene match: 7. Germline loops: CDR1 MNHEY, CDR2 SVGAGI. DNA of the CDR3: TGTGCCAGCAGCCGAATAGCGGGGATAGAGACCCAGTACTTC. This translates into CASSRIAGIETQYF.